The entry below gives a single T cell receptor beta chain sequence along with its context. The antigen is undetermined. This sample is drawn from a study of beta chain features in type 1 diabetes. Blood was collected once per donor into heparin, averaging about 116 mL. Central memory, naive, regulatory and stem cell-like memory CD4+ cells were sorted by CD45RO/CCR7/CD25/CD127/CD95/CD27. Study conclusions and caveats: Sequencing used cDNA, and cells with high TCR expression could therefore be over-represented. Shorter templates may be favored by PCR, equally so in patients and controls.

The isolated RNA, all of it, was reverse transcribed, so expressed TCRB transcripts were what got sequenced. Clones were sequenced by immunoSEQ multiplex PCR, and TCRdb holds only the in-frame ones, with some missing. The sample gives more than 300,000 clones, 8% of which show up once; approximately 0.44% is in the top ten. Sequenced: central memory CD4+ T cells from blood. This TCR was recovered from a young woman in good health.

The CDR3 nucleotides read TGTGCCAGCGCCTCGATAGAACTGAACACTGAAGCTTTCTTT. Translating gives CASASIELNTEAFF. The gene calls are TRBV6-5 and TRBJ1-1, with D unclear. The germline CDR1 and CDR2 sequences are MNHEY and SVGAGI. V gave up 8 bases and J gave up 0 bases, with 13 bases separating them. CDR3 length: 14 amino acids.